A selection of T cell receptor beta chains follows, all from one sample in a study of shared clonotypes between healthy human individuals. TCRdb keeps only in-frame clones here, not all; method: immunoSEQ multiplex PCR. The data hold millions of clones, with roughly 96% observed a single time. The sample was naive CD4+ T cells sorted from blood. Receptors were obtained from a man younger than 35 in good health. Each CDR3 is given with its conserved first and last residue. Each record gives: D gene, J gene, clone size, V gene, CDR3 protein, CDR3 DNA. D genes are given only for firm matches. A clone size is listed for some rows: how often the clone was seen (once, few, many), or a class if it is expanded.

d_gene: -
j_gene: TRBJ2-7
abundance: -
v_gene: TRBV7-6
CDR3aa: CASSPEVALNPSEQYF
CDR3nt: TGTGCCAGCAGCCCAGAGGTTGCCTTGAATCCCTCCGAGCAGTACTTC

d_gene: -
j_gene: TRBJ2-2
abundance: -
v_gene: TRBV12-5
CDR3aa: CASGPYTGELFF
CDR3nt: TGTGCTAGTGGTCCCTATACCGGGGAGCTGTTTTTT

d_gene: TRBD2
j_gene: TRBJ2-1
abundance: -
v_gene: TRBV6-1
CDR3aa: CASSLAGGEYNEQFF
CDR3nt: TGTGCCAGCAGTTTAGCGGGAGGGGAGTACAATGAGCAGTTCTTC

d_gene: -
j_gene: TRBJ2-4
abundance: -
v_gene: TRBV28
CDR3aa: CASSSPGKTKNIQYF
CDR3nt: TGTGCCAGCAGTTCCCCAGGGAAGACGAAAAACATTCAGTACTTC

d_gene: -
j_gene: TRBJ1-4
abundance: -
v_gene: TRBV6-6
CDR3aa: CATRRTDNEKLFF
CDR3nt: TGTGCCACTAGGAGGACGGACAATGAAAAACTGTTTTTT

d_gene: -
j_gene: TRBJ2-3
abundance: -
v_gene: TRBV7-2
CDR3aa: CASSSTSTDTQYF
CDR3nt: TGTGCCAGCAGCTCCACTAGCACAGATACGCAGTATTTT

d_gene: -
j_gene: TRBJ2-1
abundance: -
v_gene: TRBV10-3
CDR3aa: CAINNRDYNEQFF
CDR3nt: TGTGCCATCAATAACAGGGATTACAATGAGCAGTTCTTC

d_gene: TRBD1
j_gene: TRBJ1-2
abundance: -
v_gene: TRBV7-3
CDR3aa: CASSPGTENYGYTF
CDR3nt: TGTGCCAGCAGCCCCGGGACAGAGAACTATGGCTACACCTTC

d_gene: -
j_gene: TRBJ1-3
abundance: -
v_gene: TRBV9
CDR3aa: CASSLEMTSGNTIYF
CDR3nt: TGTGCCAGCAGCCTTGAGATGACCTCTGGAAACACCATATATTTT

d_gene: TRBD1
j_gene: TRBJ1-6
abundance: -
v_gene: TRBV27
CDR3aa: CASSLSAGGGSPLHF
CDR3nt: TGTGCCAGCAGTTTATCGGCAGGGGGCGGTTCACCCCTCCACTTT

d_gene: -
j_gene: TRBJ1-6
abundance: -
v_gene: TRBV27
CDR3aa: CASSPRGSWDSPLHF
CDR3nt: TGTGCCAGCAGCCCTAGGGGATCGTGGGATTCACCCCTCCACTTT

d_gene: TRBD2
j_gene: TRBJ2-1
abundance: -
v_gene: TRBV7-2
CDR3aa: CASSYPRNRTSGSYNEQFF
CDR3nt: TGTGCCAGCAGCTACCCGCGAAACCGGACTAGCGGCTCCTACAATGAGCAGTTCTTC

d_gene: -
j_gene: TRBJ1-4
abundance: -
v_gene: TRBV4-1
CDR3aa: CASSRATTNEKLFF
CDR3nt: TGCGCCAGCAGCCGGGCAACAACTAATGAAAAACTGTTTTTT

d_gene: -
j_gene: TRBJ2-1
abundance: -
v_gene: TRBV5-1
CDR3aa: CASSLGSAGSSYNEQFF
CDR3nt: TGCGCCAGCAGCTTGGGCTCGGCGGGGAGCTCCTACAATGAGCAGTTCTTC

d_gene: -
j_gene: TRBJ1-5
abundance: once
v_gene: TRBV19
CDR3aa: CASSYGVLAGNQPQHF
CDR3nt: TGTGCCAGTAGTTATGGGGTGTTGGCAGGGAATCAGCCCCAGCATTTT

d_gene: TRBD1
j_gene: TRBJ1-5
abundance: -
v_gene: TRBV6-1
CDR3aa: CASSDPFRGQPQHF
CDR3nt: TGTGCCAGCAGTGACCCCTTCAGGGGGCAGCCCCAGCATTTT

d_gene: TRBD1
j_gene: TRBJ2-7
abundance: -
v_gene: TRBV6-5
CDR3aa: CASSSGQGHYEQYF
CDR3nt: TGTGCCAGCAGTTCGGGACAGGGCCACTACGAGCAGTACTTC

d_gene: TRBD1
j_gene: TRBJ1-6
abundance: -
v_gene: TRBV7-3
CDR3aa: CASSPGGNSPLHF
CDR3nt: TGTGCCAGCAGCCCAGGGGGAAATTCACCCCTCCACTTT

d_gene: -
j_gene: TRBJ1-4
abundance: -
v_gene: TRBV6-1
CDR3aa: CASSVRPATNEKLFF
CDR3nt: TGTGCCAGCAGTGTTCGGCCCGCAACTAATGAAAAACTGTTTTTT

d_gene: TRBD2
j_gene: TRBJ2-5
abundance: -
v_gene: TRBV29-1
CDR3aa: CSVEVAGGQTQYF
CDR3nt: TGCAGCGTTGAGGTAGCGGGGGGGCAGACCCAGTACTTC

d_gene: -
j_gene: TRBJ2-5
abundance: -
v_gene: TRBV30
CDR3aa: CAWSRETQYF
CDR3nt: TGTGCCTGGAGTCGGGAGACCCAGTACTTC

d_gene: TRBD1
j_gene: TRBJ1-1
abundance: -
v_gene: TRBV28
CDR3aa: CASTSAGQGAFF
CDR3nt: TGTGCCAGCACCTCCGCGGGACAGGGGGCTTTCTTT

d_gene: -
j_gene: TRBJ1-5
abundance: -
v_gene: TRBV28
CDR3aa: CATCLLRIQPQHF
CDR3nt: TGTGCCACCTGCTTATTAAGGATTCAGCCCCAGCATTTT

d_gene: -
j_gene: TRBJ2-5
abundance: -
v_gene: TRBV30
CDR3aa: CAWIGQETQYF
CDR3nt: TGTGCCTGGATAGGGCAAGAGACCCAGTACTTC

d_gene: -
j_gene: TRBJ2-5
abundance: -
v_gene: TRBV6-1
CDR3aa: CASRWDSVQETQYF
CDR3nt: TGTGCCAGCAGGTGGGACTCCGTCCAAGAGACCCAGTACTTC

d_gene: TRBD2
j_gene: TRBJ2-3
abundance: -
v_gene: TRBV27
CDR3aa: CASRGTSGSSTQYF
CDR3nt: TGTGCCAGCAGAGGGACTAGCGGGAGCAGTACGCAGTATTTT

d_gene: TRBD1
j_gene: TRBJ1-2
abundance: once
v_gene: TRBV29-1
CDR3aa: CSAAGTGDLSYGYTF
CDR3nt: TGCAGCGCCGCCGGGACAGGGGATTTGAGCTATGGCTACACCTTC

d_gene: TRBD2
j_gene: TRBJ2-3
abundance: -
v_gene: TRBV5-1
CDR3aa: CASSLEGSGGHATDTQYF
CDR3nt: TGCGCCAGCAGTCTGGAGGGTAGCGGGGGCCACGCCACAGATACGCAGTATTTT

d_gene: -
j_gene: TRBJ1-2
abundance: -
v_gene: TRBV7-8
CDR3aa: CASSLGTSNYGYTF
CDR3nt: TGTGCCAGCAGCTTAGGTACATCTAACTATGGCTACACCTTC

d_gene: -
j_gene: TRBJ1-2
abundance: -
v_gene: TRBV7-2
CDR3aa: CASSLAPQDYGYTF
CDR3nt: TGTGCCAGCAGCTTAGCGCCCCAAGACTATGGCTACACCTTC

d_gene: TRBD1
j_gene: TRBJ1-2
abundance: -
v_gene: TRBV5-6
CDR3aa: CASRTRGTQDYGYTF
CDR3nt: TGTGCCAGCAGGACCAGGGGGACCCAGGACTATGGCTACACCTTC

d_gene: TRBD1
j_gene: TRBJ2-3
abundance: once
v_gene: TRBV10-3
CDR3aa: CAIRPRTGTSTDTQYF
CDR3nt: TGTGCCATCAGGCCCAGGACAGGCACTAGCACAGATACGCAGTATTTT

d_gene: -
j_gene: TRBJ1-5
abundance: -
v_gene: TRBV9
CDR3aa: CASSVGPSNQPQHF
CDR3nt: TGTGCCAGCAGCGTAGGACCTAGCAATCAGCCCCAGCATTTT

d_gene: -
j_gene: TRBJ1-4
abundance: -
v_gene: TRBV30
CDR3aa: CAWSLSQTMFF
CDR3nt: TGTGCCTGGAGTCTCTCTCAAACCATGTTTTTT

d_gene: TRBD1
j_gene: TRBJ2-5
abundance: -
v_gene: TRBV10-1
CDR3aa: CASRGTGAGETQYF
CDR3nt: TGCGCCAGCAGAGGAACAGGGGCAGGAGAGACCCAGTACTTC

d_gene: -
j_gene: TRBJ1-4
abundance: once
v_gene: TRBV19
CDR3aa: CASTAGGLRLEKLFF
CDR3nt: TGTGCCAGTACGGCCGGGGGGCTGAGGCTTGAAAAACTGTTTTTT

d_gene: -
j_gene: TRBJ1-5
abundance: -
v_gene: TRBV6-1
CDR3aa: CASSRLSNQPQHF
CDR3nt: TGTGCCAGCAGTCGCCTATCTAATCAGCCCCAGCATTTT

d_gene: -
j_gene: TRBJ1-3
abundance: -
v_gene: TRBV11-2
CDR3aa: CASSLDGASGNTIYF
CDR3nt: TGTGCCAGCAGCTTAGACGGGGCCTCTGGAAACACCATATATTTT

d_gene: -
j_gene: TRBJ2-7
abundance: -
v_gene: TRBV11-3
CDR3aa: CASSLSPVSYEQYF
CDR3nt: TGTGCCAGCAGCCTGAGTCCCGTCTCCTACGAGCAGTACTTC

d_gene: TRBD1
j_gene: TRBJ2-2
abundance: -
v_gene: TRBV11-2
CDR3aa: CASSSRTGGLTGELFF
CDR3nt: TGTGCCAGCAGCTCAAGGACAGGGGGCCTCACCGGGGAGCTGTTTTTT

d_gene: -
j_gene: TRBJ1-2
abundance: -
v_gene: TRBV6-6
CDR3aa: CASSRQVGYTF
CDR3nt: TGTGCCAGCAGCCGACAGGTTGGGTACACCTTC

d_gene: -
j_gene: TRBJ1-6
abundance: once
v_gene: TRBV28
CDR3aa: CASSTRPGSSNSPLHF
CDR3nt: TGTGCCAGCAGTACCCGCCCAGGCAGTAGTAATTCACCCCTCCACTTT

d_gene: TRBD2
j_gene: TRBJ2-5
abundance: -
v_gene: TRBV5-1
CDR3aa: CASSWWGLAGAGNLETQYF
CDR3nt: TGCGCCAGCAGCTGGTGGGGACTAGCGGGGGCCGGAAACTTAGAGACCCAGTACTTC